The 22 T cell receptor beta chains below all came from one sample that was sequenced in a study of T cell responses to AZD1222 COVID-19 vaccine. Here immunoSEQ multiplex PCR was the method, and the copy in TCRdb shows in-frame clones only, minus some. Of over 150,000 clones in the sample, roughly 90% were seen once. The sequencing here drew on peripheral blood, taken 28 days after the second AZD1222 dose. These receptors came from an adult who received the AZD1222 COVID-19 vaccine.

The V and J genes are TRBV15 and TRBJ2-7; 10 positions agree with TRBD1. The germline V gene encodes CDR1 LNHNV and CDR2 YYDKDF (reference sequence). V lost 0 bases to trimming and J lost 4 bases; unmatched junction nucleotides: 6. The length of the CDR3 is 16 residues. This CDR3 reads CATSREGTGDRYEQYF. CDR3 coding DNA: TGTGCCACCAGCAGAGAAGGGACAGGGGATCGGTACGAGCAGTACTTC.

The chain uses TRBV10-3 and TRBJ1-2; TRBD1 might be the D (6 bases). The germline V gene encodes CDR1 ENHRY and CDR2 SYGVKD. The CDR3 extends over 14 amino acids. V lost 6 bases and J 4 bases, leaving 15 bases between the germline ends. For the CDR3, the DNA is TGTGCCATCAGAATCACAGGGATGGGCTATGGCTACACCTTC. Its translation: CAIRITGMGYGYTF.

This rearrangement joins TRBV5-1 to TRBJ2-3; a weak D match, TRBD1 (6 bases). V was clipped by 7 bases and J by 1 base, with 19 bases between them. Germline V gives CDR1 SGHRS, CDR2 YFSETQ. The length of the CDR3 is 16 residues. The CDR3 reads CASYQVRGTGTDTQYF. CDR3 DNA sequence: TGCGCCAGCTACCAGGTGAGGGGGACCGGCACAGATACGCAGTATTTT. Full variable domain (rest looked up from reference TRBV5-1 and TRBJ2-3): KAGVTQTPRYLIKTRGQQVTLSCSPISGHRSVSWYQQTPGQGLQFLFEYFSETQRNKGNFPGRFSGRQFSNSRSEMNVSTLELGDSALYLCASYQVRGTGTDTQYFGPGTRLTVL.

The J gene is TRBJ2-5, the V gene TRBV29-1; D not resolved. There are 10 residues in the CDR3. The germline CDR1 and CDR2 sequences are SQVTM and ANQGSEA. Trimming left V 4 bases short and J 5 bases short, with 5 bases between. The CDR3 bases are TGCAGCGTTGTTCGGGAGACCCAGTACTTC. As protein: CSVVRETQYF.

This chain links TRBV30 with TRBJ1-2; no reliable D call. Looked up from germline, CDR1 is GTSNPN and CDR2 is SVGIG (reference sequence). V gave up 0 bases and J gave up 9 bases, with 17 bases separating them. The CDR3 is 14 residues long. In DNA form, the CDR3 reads TGTGCCTGGAGTGTACGGTTCGGAGGGTCGAGCTACACCTTC. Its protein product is CAWSVRFGGSSYTF.

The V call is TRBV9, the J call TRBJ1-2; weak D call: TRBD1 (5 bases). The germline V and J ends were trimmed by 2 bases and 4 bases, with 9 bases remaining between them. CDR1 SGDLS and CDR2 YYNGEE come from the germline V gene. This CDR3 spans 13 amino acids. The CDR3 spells CASSVGPSYGYTF. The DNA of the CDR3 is TGTGCCAGCAGCGTGGGGCCCTCCTATGGCTACACCTTC.

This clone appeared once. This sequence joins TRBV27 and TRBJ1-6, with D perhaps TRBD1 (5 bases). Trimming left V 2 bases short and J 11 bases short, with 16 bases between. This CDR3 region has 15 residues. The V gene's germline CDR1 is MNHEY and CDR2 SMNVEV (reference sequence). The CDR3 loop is CASSLLGGGRAPLHF. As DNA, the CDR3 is TGTGCCAGCAGTTTACTTGGGGGGGGTCGAGCACCCCTCCACTTT.

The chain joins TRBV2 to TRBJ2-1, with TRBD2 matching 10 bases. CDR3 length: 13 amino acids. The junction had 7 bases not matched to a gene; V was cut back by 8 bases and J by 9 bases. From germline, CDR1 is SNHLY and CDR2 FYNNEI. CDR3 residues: CASYQRGGSEQFF. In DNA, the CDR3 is TGTGCCAGCTACCAGCGGGGGGGCAGTGAGCAGTTCTTC.

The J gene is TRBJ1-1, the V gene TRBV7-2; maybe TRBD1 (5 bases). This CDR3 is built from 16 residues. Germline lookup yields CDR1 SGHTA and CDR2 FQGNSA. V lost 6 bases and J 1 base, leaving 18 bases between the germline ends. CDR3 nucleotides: TGTGCCAGCAGTTTACAGGCGACCGGGGGGAACACTGAAGCTTTCTTT. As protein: CASSLQATGGNTEAFF.

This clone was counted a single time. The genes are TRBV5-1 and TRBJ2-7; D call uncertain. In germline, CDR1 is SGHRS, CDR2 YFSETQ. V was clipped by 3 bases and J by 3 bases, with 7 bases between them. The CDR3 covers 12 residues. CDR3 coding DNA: TGCGCCAGCAGCTCGACCGACTACGAGCAGTACTTC. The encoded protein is CASSSTDYEQYF.

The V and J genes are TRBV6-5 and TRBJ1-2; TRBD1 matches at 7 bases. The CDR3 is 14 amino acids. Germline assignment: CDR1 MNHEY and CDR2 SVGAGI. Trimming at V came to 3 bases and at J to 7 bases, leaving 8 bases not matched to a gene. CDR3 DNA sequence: TGTGCCAGCAGTTATCAGGGACAGATAAGTGGCTACACCTTC. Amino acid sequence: CASSYQGQISGYTF.

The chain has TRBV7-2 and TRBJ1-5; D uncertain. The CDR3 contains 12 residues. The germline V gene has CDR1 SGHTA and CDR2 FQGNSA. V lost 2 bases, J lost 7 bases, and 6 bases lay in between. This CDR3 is CASSLPGQPQHF. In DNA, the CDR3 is TGTGCCAGCAGCTTACCGGGGCAGCCCCAGCATTTT.

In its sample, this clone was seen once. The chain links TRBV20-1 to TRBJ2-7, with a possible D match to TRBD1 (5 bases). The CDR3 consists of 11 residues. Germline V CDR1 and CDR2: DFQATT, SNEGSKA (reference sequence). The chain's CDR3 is CSVPDTPKQYF. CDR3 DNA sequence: TGCAGCGTGCCGGACACACCTAAGCAGTACTTC.

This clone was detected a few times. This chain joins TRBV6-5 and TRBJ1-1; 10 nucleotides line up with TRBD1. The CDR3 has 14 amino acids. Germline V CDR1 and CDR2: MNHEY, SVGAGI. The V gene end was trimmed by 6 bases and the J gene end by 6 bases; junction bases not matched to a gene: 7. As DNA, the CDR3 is TGTGCCAGCAGCCCCGGGACAGGGGCCCCTGAAGCTTTCTTT. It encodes CASSPGTGAPEAFF.

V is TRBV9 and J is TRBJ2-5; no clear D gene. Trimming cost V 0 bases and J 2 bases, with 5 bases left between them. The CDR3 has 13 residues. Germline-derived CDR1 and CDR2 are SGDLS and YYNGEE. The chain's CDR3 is CASSVEVQETQYF. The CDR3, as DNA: TGTGCCAGCAGCGTAGAGGTGCAAGAGACCCAGTACTTC. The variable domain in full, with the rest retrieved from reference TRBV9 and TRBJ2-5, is DSGVTQTPKHLITATGQRVTLRCSPRSGDLSVYWYQQSLDQGLQFLIQYYNGEERAKGNILERFSAQQFPDLHSELNLSSLELGDSALYFCASSVEVQETQYFGPGTRLLVL.

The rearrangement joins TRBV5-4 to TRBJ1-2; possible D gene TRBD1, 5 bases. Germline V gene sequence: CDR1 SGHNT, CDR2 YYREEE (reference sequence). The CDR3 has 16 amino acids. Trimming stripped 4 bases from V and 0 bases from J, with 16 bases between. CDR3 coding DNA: TGTGCCAGCAGCCCGGCCGGGGGGGTAGCTAACTATGGCTACACCTTC. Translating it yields CASSPAGGVANYGYTF. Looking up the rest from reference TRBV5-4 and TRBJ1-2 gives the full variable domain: ETGVTQSPTHLIKTRGQQVTLRCSSQSGHNTVSWYQQALGQGPQFIFQYYREEENGRGNFPPRFSGLQFPNYSSELNVNALELDDSALYLCASSPAGGVANYGYTFGSGTRLTVV.

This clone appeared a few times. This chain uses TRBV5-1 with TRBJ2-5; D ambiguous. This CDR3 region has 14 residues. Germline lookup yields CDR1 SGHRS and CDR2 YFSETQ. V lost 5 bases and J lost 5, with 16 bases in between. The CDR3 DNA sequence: TGCGCCAGCAGAATCGACCCGGCCGGGGAGACCCAGTACTTC. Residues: CASRIDPAGETQYF.

CDR3 coding DNA: TGTGCCAGCAGCAGGGAGGGCTATGGCTACACCTTC. Translated, it gives CASSREGYGYTF. The rearrangement joins TRBV7-6 to TRBJ1-2; D is unclear. The germline CDR1 and CDR2 sequences are SGHVS and FNYEAQ. Trimming pared 5 bases from V and 4 bases from J, leaving 8 bases between. The CDR3 spans 12 residues.

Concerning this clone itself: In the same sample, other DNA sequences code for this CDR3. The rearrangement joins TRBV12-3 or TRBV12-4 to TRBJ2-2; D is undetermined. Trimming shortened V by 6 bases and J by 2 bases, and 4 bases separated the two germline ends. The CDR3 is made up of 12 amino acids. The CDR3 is CASSLNTGELFF. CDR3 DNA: TGTGCCAGCAGCTTAAACACCGGGGAGCTGTTTTTT.

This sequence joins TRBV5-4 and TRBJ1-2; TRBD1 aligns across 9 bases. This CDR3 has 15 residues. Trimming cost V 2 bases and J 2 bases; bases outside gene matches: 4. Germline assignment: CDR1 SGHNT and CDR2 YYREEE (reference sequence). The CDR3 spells CASSLRTGGNYGYTF. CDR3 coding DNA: TGTGCCAGCAGCTTAAGAACAGGGGGCAACTATGGCTACACCTTC.

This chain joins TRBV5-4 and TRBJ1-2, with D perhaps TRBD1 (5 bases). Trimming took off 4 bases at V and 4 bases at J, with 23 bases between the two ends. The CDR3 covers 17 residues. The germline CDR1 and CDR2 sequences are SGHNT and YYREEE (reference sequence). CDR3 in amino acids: CASSQEALGGVGYGYTF. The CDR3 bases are TGTGCCAGCAGCCAGGAAGCTCTCGGAGGGGTAGGCTATGGCTACACCTTC.

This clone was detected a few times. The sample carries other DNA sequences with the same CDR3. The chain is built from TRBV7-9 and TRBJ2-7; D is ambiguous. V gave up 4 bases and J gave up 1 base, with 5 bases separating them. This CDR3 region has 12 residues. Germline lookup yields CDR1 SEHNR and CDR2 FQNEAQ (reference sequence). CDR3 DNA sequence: TGTGCCAGCAGCTCGCCATCCTACGAGCAGTACTTC. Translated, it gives CASSSPSYEQYF.